The clone carrying this T cell receptor beta chain came up a few times. The sample belongs to a study of metastatic and nonmetastatic thyroid tumors. Study in general: The comparison covered peripheral blood and tumor or nodule tissue in malignant and benign thyroid patients.

All patients reached thyroid surgery having received no treatment beforehand. CDR1 LNHDA and CDR2 SQIVND come from the germline V gene (reference sequence). The CDR3 runs to 13 residues. The V and J ends lost 5 bases and 8 bases respectively, with 12 bases between them. In the original processing: The study took CDR3 differences across clinicopathological groups and made a distant-metastasis classifier for papillary thyroid cancer from them. Via MiXCR, TCRdb re-called the PCR reads. The V and J calls reflect TCRdb's pipeline rather than the authors' work. The sample records approximately 16,000 clones, approximately 30% being singletons.

This receptor was identified in a male donor with papillary thyroid cancer or a benign thyroid nodule (not recorded which). Some clones in this sample may be carry-over from other donors' samples. V gene TRBV19 combines with J gene TRBJ2-2; maybe TRBD1 (6 bases). Sequencing was performed on tumor tissue. The CDR3 loop is CASSQGTSGELFF. Here the CDR3 DNA reads TGTGCCAGTAGTCAGGGGACGTCGGGGGAGCTGTTTTTT.